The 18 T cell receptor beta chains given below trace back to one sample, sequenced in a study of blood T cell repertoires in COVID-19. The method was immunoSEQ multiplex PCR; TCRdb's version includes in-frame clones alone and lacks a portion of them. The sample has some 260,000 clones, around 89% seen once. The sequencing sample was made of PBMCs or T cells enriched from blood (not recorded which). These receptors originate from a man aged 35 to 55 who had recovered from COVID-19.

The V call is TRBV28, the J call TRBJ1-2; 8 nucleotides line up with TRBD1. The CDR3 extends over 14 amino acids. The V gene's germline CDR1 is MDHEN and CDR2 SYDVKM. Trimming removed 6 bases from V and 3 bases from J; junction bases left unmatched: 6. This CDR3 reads CASSGQGEDYGYTF. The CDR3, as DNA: TGTGCCAGCAGCGGACAGGGCGAGGACTATGGCTACACCTTC.

CDR3 coding DNA: TGTGCCAGCAGCACCGGGACACCTGACTCCTACGAGCAGTACTTC. Translated, it gives CASSTGTPDSYEQYF. The gene calls are TRBV7-9 and TRBJ2-7; TRBD1 might be the D (6 bases). Per the germline V gene, CDR1 is SEHNR and CDR2 is FQNEAQ (reference sequence). The V and J ends lost 5 bases and 0 bases respectively, with 14 bases between them. CDR3 size: 15 residues.

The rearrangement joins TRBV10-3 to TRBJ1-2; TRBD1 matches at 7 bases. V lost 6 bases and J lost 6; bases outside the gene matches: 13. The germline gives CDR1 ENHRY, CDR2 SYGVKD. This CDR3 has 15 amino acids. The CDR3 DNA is TGTGCCATCAGGGCAATATCCGGGACAGTGCATGGCTACACCTTC. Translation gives CAIRAISGTVHGYTF.

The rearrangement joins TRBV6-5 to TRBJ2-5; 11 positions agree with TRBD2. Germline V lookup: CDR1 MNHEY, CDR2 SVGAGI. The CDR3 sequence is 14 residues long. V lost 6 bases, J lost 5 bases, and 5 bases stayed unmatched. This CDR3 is CASRLAGGTETQYF. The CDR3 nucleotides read TGTGCCAGCAGGCTAGCGGGGGGTACGGAGACCCAGTACTTC.

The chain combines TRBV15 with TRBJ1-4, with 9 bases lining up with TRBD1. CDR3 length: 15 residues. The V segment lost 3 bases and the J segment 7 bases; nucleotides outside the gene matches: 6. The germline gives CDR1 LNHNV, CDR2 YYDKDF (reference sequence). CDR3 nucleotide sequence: TGTGCCACCAGCAGGGTAGGGACAGGGACTGAAAAACTGTTTTTT. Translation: CATSRVGTGTEKLFF. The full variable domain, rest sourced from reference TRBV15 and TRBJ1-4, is DAMVIQNPRYQVTQFGKPVTLSCSQTLNHNVMYWYQQKSSQAPKLLFHYYDKDFNNEADTPDNFQSRRPNTSFCFLDIRSPGLGDTAMYLCATSRVGTGTEKLFFGSGTQLSVL.

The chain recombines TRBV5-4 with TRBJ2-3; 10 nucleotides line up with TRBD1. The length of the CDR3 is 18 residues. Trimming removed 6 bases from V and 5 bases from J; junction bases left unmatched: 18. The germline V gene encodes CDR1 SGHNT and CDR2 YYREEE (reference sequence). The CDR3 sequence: CASTPLTGTGEGVDTQYF. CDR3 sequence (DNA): TGTGCCAGCACCCCCCTTACCGGGACAGGGGAAGGCGTAGATACGCAGTATTTT.

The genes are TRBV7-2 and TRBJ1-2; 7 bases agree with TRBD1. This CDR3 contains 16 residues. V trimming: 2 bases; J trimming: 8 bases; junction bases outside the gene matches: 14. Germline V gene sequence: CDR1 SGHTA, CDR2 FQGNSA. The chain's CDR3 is CASSLPATGPRGGYTF. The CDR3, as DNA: TGTGCCAGCAGCTTACCAGCGACAGGGCCTCGAGGCGGCTACACCTTC.

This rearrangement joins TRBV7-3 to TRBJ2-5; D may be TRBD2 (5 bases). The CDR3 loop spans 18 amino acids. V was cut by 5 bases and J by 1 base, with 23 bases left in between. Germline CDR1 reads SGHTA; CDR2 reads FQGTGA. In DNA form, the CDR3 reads TGTGCCAGCAGCCCAGGAGAAGGAGGACTGTTCTTCCAAGAGACCCAGTACTTC. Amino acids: CASSPGEGGLFFQETQYF. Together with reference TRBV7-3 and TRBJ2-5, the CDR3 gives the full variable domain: GAGVSQTPSNKVTEKGKYVELRCDPISGHTALYWYRQSLGQGPEFLIYFQGTGAADDSGLPNDRFFAVRPEGSVSTLKIQRTERGDSAVYLCASSPGEGGLFFQETQYFGPGTRLLVL.

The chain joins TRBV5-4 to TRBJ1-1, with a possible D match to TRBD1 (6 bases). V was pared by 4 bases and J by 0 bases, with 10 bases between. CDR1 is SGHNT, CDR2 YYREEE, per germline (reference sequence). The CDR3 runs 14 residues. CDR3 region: CASSPWDMNTEAFF. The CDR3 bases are TGTGCCAGCAGCCCCTGGGACATGAACACTGAAGCTTTCTTT.

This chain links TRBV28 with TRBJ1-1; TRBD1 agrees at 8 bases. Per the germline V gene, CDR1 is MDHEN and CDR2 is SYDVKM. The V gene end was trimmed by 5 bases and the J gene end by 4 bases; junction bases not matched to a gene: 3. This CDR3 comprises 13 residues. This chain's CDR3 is CASSPTGGTEAFF. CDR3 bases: TGTGCCAGCAGTCCAACAGGGGGCACTGAAGCTTTCTTT.

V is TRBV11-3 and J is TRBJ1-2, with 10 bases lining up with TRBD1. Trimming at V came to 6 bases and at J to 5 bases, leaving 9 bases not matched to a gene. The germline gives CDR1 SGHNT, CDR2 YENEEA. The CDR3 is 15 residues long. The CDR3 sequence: CASSYTPGQGYGYTF. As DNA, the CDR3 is TGTGCCAGCAGTTATACTCCGGGACAGGGGTATGGCTACACCTTC.

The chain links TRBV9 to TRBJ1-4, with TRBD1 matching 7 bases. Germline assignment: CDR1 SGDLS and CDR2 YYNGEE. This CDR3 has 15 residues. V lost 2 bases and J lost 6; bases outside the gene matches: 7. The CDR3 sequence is CASSVLQGVDEKLFF. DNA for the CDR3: TGTGCCAGCAGCGTTCTGCAGGGGGTCGATGAAAAACTGTTTTTT.

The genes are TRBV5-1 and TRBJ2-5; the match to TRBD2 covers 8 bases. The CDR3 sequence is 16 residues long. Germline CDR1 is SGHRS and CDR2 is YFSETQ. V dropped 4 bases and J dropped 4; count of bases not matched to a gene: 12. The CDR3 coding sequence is TGCGCCAGCAGCCTAATTTCCGGGACTAGTATAGAGACCCAGTACTTC. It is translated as CASSLISGTSIETQYF.

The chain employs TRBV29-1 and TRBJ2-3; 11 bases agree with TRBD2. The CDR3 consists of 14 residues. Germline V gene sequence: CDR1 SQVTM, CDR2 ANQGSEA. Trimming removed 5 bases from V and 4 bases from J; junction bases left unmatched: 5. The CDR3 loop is CSVRLAGRSDTQYF. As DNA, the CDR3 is TGCAGCGTTAGACTAGCGGGAAGGTCAGATACGCAGTATTTT.

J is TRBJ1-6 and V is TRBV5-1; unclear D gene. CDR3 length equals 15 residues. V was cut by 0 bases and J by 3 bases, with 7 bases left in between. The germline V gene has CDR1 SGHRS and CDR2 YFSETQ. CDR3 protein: CASSLDRFYNSPLHF. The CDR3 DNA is TGCGCCAGCAGCTTGGACAGATTCTATAATTCACCCCTCCACTTT. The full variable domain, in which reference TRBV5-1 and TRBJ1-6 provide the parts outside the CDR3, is KAGVTQTPRYLIKTRGQQVTLSCSPISGHRSVSWYQQTPGQGLQFLFEYFSETQRNKGNFPGRFSGRQFSNSRSEMNVSTLELGDSALYLCASSLDRFYNSPLHFGNGTRLTVT.

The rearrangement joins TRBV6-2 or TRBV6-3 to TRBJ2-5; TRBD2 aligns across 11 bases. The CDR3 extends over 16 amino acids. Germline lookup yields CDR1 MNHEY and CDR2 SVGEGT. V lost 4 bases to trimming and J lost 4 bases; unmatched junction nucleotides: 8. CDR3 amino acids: CASSSLAGAVVETQYF. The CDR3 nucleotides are TGTGCCAGCAGTTCACTAGCGGGAGCGGTTGTAGAGACCCAGTACTTC.

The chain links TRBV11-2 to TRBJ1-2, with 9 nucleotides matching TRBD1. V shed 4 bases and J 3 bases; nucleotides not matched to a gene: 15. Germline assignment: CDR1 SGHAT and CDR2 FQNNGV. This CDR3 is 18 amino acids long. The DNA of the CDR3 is TGTGCCAGCAGCTCACCAAGGGGGGGGACAGGGCGACACTATGGCTACACCTTC. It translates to CASSSPRGGTGRHYGYTF.

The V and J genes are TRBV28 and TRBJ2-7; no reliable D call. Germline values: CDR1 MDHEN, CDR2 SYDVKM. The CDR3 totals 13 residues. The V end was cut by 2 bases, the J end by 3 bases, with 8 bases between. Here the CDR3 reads CASSLGQNYEQYF. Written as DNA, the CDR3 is TGTGCCAGCAGTTTAGGTCAGAACTACGAGCAGTACTTC. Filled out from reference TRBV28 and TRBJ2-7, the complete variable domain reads DVKVTQSSRYLVKRTGEKVFLECVQDMDHENMFWYRQDPGLGLRLIYFSYDVKMKEKGDIPEGYSVSREKKERFSLILESASTNQTSMYLCASSLGQNYEQYFGPGTRLTVT.